The 13 T cell receptor beta chains listed next were all sequenced from one sample in a study of blood T cell repertoires in COVID-19. Clones were sequenced by immunoSEQ multiplex PCR, and TCRdb holds only the in-frame ones, with some missing. The top ten hold around 3.4% of the sample, which has 93,000 or so clones, roughly 90% seen once. Sequencing input: peripheral blood. These receptors were taken from a woman aged 55 to 70 with acute or convalescent COVID-19.

V is TRBV11-2 and J is TRBJ2-1; perhaps TRBD2 as D (5 bases). The germline V and J ends were trimmed by 5 bases and 7 bases, with 15 bases remaining between them. This CDR3 has 14 residues. The germline V gene has CDR1 SGHAT and CDR2 FQNNGV. This CDR3 reads CASSRVRTRNEQFF. CDR3 coding DNA: TGTGCCAGCAGCCGGGTCCGTACTAGGAATGAGCAGTTCTTC.

V usage is TRBV6-5 and J usage is TRBJ2-3, with a possible D match to TRBD1 (5 bases). The CDR3 spans 14 residues. The germline gives CDR1 MNHEY, CDR2 SVGAGI. The germline V and J ends were trimmed by 2 bases and 2 bases, with 8 bases remaining between them. The CDR3 region has the DNA TGTGCCAGCAGTTACGGGGCGGACACAGATACGCAGTATTTT. It translates to CASSYGADTDTQYF.

On this clone itself: One end of the junction does not line up with germline, which may come from a read error. For the CDR3, the DNA is TGCAGCGTTCAAGACAGGACTCGAGCTAACTATGGCTACACCTTC. This translates into CSVQDRTRANYGYTF. This chain uses TRBV29-1 with TRBJ1-2, with a weak D call TRBD1 (6 bases). Germline V gene sequence: CDR1 SQVTM, CDR2 ANQGSEA. The CDR3 covers 15 residues. Filled out from reference TRBV29-1 and TRBJ1-2, the complete variable domain reads SAVISQKPSRDICQRGTSLTIQCQVDSQVTMMFWYRQQPGQSLTLIATANQGSEATYESGFVIDKFPISRPNLTFSTLTVSNMSPEDSSIYLCSVQDRTRANYGYTFGSGTRLTVV.

This chain connects TRBV11-2 to TRBJ2-1, with TRBD2 as a possible D gene (6 bases). This CDR3 spans 15 amino acids. Germline V gives CDR1 SGHAT, CDR2 FQNNGV. V was shortened by 3 bases and J by 5 bases, with 14 bases between the two germline ends. CDR3 sequence reads: CASSLDLWGDNEQFF. The CDR3 DNA reads as TGTGCCAGCAGCTTGGACCTTTGGGGGGACAATGAGCAGTTCTTC.

The gene calls are TRBV6-5 and TRBJ1-6, with TRBD1 matching over 8 bases. The V and J ends lost 6 bases and 9 bases, in that order; junction bases with no gene match: 7. Germline V gene lookup returns CDR1 MNHEY and CDR2 SVGAGI. The CDR3 consists of 14 residues. The CDR3 coding sequence is TGTGCCAGCAGCCCCGGACAGGGAGGTTCACCCCTCCACTTT. Protein sequence: CASSPGQGGSPLHF.

This clone appeared a single time. This sequence joins TRBV7-2 and TRBJ2-3; weak D call: TRBD2 (6 bases). The V gene lost 2 bases and the J gene lost 6 bases, with 15 bases spanning the gap. The CDR3 runs 15 residues. The V gene's germline CDR1 is SGHTA and CDR2 FQGNSA. This CDR3 is CASSLSASRGDTQYF. The CDR3 DNA sequence: TGTGCCAGCAGCTTATCGGCCTCACGGGGGGATACGCAGTATTTT.

V is TRBV30 and J is TRBJ1-2; possible D gene TRBD1, 5 bases. V dropped 4 bases and J dropped 4 bases, with 19 bases sitting between them. This CDR3 region has 15 residues. Germline CDR1 GTSNPN, CDR2 SVGIG (reference sequence). CDR3 coding DNA: TGTGCCTGGACCAACCGGGTGGCCGGGGGCTATGGCTACACCTTC. As protein: CAWTNRVAGGYGYTF.

Here the CDR3 DNA reads TGTGCCAGCAGTTTAACGGTGAACACTGAAGCTTTCTTT. It specifies CASSLTVNTEAFF. J is TRBJ1-1 and V is TRBV28; no reliable D call. The CDR3 spans 13 residues. The germline V and J ends were trimmed by 2 bases and 0 bases, with 4 bases remaining between them. Germline lookup yields CDR1 MDHEN and CDR2 SYDVKM.

The gene calls are TRBV6-1 and TRBJ2-1; D is ambiguous. This CDR3 is built from 12 residues. CDR1 MNHNS and CDR2 SASEGT come from the germline V gene. V lost 3 bases and J lost 7, with 7 bases in between. The CDR3 coding sequence is TGTGCCAGCAGTGAGACATTGAATGAGCAGTTCTTC. Its protein is CASSETLNEQFF.

The rearrangement uses TRBV5-5 and TRBJ2-2; maybe TRBD2 (6 bases). This CDR3 comprises 16 residues. Germline V gene lookup returns CDR1 SGHKS and CDR2 YYEKEE (reference sequence). V shed 0 bases and J shed 6 bases, with 15 bases lying between them. The CDR3 nucleotides read TGTGCCAGCAGCTTGGGTTCCCCCCCGGGGGCCGGGGAGCTGTTTTTT. It specifies CASSLGSPPGAGELFF.

J is TRBJ1-1 and V is TRBV9; D call uncertain. V gave up 0 bases and J gave up 0 bases, with 9 bases separating them. The CDR3 loop spans 15 amino acids. In germline, CDR1 is SGDLS, CDR2 YYNGEE. CDR3 amino acids: CASSVGEVLNTEAFF. The CDR3 DNA follows: TGTGCCAGCAGCGTAGGGGAGGTCTTGAACACTGAAGCTTTCTTT.

V is TRBV30 and J is TRBJ1-2, with TRBD1 matching over 10 bases. The ends lost 1 base at V and 1 base at J; junction bases unmatched: 6. The CDR3 sequence is 16 residues long. In germline, CDR1 is GTSNPN, CDR2 SVGIG (reference sequence). CDR3 in DNA: TGTGCCTGGAGTGCGGGACAGGGGACAATTAACTATGGCTACACCTTC. Amino acid sequence: CAWSAGQGTINYGYTF.

The chain carries TRBV7-8 and TRBJ2-2; 10 positions agree with TRBD2. The germline V gene has CDR1 SGHVS and CDR2 FQNEAQ. The CDR3 has 18 residues. V lost 1 base to trimming and J lost 1 base; unmatched junction nucleotides: 6. DNA of the CDR3: TGTGCCAGCAGCTTAGAAAAACTAGCGGGGAAGAACACCGGGGAGCTGTTTTTT. It is translated as CASSLEKLAGKNTGELFF.